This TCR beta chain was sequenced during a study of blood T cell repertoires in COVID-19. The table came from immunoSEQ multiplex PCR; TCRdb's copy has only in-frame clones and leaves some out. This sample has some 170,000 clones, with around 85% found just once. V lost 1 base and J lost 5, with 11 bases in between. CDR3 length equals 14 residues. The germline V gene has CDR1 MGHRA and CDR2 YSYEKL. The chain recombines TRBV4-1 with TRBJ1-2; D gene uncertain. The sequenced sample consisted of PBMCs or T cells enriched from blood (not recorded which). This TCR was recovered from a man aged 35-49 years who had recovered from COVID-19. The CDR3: CASSQGVAGYGYTF. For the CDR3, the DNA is TGCGCCAGCAGCCAAGGGGTGGCAGGTTATGGCTACACCTTC.